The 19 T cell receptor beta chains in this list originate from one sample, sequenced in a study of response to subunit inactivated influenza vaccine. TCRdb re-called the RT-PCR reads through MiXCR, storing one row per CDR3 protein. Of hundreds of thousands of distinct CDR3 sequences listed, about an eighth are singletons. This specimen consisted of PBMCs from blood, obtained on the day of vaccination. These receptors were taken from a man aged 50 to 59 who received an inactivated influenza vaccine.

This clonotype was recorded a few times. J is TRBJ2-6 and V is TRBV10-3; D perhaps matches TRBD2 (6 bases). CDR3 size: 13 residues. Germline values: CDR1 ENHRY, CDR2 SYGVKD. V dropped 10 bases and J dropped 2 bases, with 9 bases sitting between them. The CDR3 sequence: CATWEAGANVLTF. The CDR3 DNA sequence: TGTGCCACCTGGGAGGCTGGGGCCAACGTCCTGACTTTC.

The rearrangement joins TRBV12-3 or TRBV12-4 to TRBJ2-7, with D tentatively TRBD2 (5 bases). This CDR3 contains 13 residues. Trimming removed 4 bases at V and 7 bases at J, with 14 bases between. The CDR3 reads CASSSIITGEQYF. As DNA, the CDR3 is TGTGCCAGCAGTTCCATAATCACGGGGGAGCAGTACTTC.

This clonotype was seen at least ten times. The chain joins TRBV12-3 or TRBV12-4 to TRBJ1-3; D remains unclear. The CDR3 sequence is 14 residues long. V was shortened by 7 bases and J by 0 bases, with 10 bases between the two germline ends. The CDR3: CASKDRISGNTIYF. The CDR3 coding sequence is TGTGCCAGCAAGGACCGTATCTCTGGAAACACCATATATTTT.

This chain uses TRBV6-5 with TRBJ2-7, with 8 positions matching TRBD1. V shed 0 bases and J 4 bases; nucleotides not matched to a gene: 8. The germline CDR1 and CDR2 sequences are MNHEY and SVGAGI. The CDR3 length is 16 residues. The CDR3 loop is CASSYSASGGRYEQYF. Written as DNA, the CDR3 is TGTGCCAGCAGTTACTCGGCCTCAGGGGGCCGTTACGAGCAGTACTTC.

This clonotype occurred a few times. The CDR3: CASKRQYEAFF. In DNA form, the CDR3 reads TGTGCCAGCAAGAGACAGTATGAAGCTTTCTTT. This chain uses TRBV7-2 with TRBJ1-1, with D possibly matching TRBD1 (5 bases). V lost 7 bases and J lost 7, with 10 bases in between. The CDR3 contains 11 residues. Germline V gives CDR1 SGHTA, CDR2 FQGNSA.

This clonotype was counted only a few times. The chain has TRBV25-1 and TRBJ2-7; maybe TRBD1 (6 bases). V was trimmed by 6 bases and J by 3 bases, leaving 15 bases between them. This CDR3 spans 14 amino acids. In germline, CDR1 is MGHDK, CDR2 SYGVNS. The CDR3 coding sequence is TGTGCCAGCAGCGATCCTGGCAGGGGCTACGAGCAGTACTTC. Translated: CASSDPGRGYEQYF.

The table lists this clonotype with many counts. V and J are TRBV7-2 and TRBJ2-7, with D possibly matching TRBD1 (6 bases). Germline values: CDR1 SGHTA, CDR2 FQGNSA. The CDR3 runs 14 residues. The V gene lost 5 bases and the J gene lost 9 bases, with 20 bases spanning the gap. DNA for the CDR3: TGTGCCAGCAGCCGGGCAGGGGAGTTTACGAGGCAGTACTTC. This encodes CASSRAGEFTRQYF. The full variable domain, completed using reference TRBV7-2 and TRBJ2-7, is GAGVSQSPSNKVTEKGKDVELRCDPISGHTALYWYRQSLGQGLEFLIYFQGNSAPDKSGLPSDRFSAERTGGSVSTLTIQRTQQEDSAVYLCASSRAGEFTRQYFGPGTRLTVT.

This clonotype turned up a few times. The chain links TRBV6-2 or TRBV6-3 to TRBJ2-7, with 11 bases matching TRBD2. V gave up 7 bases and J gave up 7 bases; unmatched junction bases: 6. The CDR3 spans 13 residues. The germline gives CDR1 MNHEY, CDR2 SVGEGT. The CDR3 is CASIPTSGAEQYF. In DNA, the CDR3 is TGTGCCAGCATTCCGACTAGCGGGGCAGAGCAGTACTTC.

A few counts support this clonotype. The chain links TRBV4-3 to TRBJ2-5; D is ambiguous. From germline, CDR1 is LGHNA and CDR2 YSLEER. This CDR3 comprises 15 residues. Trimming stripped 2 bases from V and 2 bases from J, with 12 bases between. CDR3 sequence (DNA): TGCGCCAGCAGCCAAAGTTGGGGTCCTCAAGAGACCCAGTACTTC. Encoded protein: CASSQSWGPQETQYF.

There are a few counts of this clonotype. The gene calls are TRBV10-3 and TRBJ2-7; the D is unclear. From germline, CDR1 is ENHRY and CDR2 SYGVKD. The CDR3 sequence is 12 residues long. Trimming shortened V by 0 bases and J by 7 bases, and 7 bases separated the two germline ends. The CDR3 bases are TGTGCCATCAGTGAGTCGACCTGGGAGCAGTACTTC. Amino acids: CAISESTWEQYF.

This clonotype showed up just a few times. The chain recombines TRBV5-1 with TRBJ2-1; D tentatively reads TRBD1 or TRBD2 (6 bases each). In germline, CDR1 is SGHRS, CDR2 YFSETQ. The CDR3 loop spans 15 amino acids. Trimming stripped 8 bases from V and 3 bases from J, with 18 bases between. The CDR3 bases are TGCGCCAGTGCTCTAGGGGGGCAAGTCTACAATGAGCAGTTCTTC. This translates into CASALGGQVYNEQFF.

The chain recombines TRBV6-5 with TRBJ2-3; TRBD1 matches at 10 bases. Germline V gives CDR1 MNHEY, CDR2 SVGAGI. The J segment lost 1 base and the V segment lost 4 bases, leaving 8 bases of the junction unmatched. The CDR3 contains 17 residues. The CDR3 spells CASSFGAGTGGTDTQYF. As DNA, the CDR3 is TGTGCCAGCAGTTTTGGCGCCGGGACAGGGGGCACAGATACGCAGTATTTT.

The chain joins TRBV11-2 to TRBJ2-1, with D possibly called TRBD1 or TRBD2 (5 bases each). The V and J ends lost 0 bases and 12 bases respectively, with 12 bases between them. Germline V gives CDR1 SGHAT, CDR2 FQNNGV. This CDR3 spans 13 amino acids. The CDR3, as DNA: TGTGCCAGCAGCTTAGATCAGAGGGGTGGGCAGTTCTTC. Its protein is CASSLDQRGGQFF. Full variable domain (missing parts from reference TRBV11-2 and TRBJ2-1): EAGVAQSPRYKIIEKRQSVAFWCNPISGHATLYWYQQILGQGPKLLIQFQNNGVVDDSQLPKDRFSAERLKGVDSTLKIQPAKLEDSAVYLCASSLDQRGGQFFGPGTRLTVL.

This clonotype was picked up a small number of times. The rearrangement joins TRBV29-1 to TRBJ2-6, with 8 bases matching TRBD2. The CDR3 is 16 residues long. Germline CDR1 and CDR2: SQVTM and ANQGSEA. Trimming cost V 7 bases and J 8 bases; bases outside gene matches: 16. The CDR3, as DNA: TGCAGCGCGAACGATCGGGAGGGCCAGTATCCCAACGTCCTGACTTTC. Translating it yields CSANDREGQYPNVLTF.

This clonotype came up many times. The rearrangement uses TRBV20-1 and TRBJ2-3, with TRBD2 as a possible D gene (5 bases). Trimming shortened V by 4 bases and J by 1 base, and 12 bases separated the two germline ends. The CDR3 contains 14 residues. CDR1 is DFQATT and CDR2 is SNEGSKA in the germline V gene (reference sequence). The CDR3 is CSATGLSGTDTQYF. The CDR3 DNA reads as TGCAGTGCTACTGGACTGAGTGGCACAGATACGCAGTATTTT.

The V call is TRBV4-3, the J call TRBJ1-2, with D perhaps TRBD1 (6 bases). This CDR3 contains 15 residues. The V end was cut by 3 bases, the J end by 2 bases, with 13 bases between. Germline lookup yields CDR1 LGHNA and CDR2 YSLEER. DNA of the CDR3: TGCGCCAGCAGCCATTTTGGGACAACCAACTATGGCTACACCTTC. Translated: CASSHFGTTNYGYTF.

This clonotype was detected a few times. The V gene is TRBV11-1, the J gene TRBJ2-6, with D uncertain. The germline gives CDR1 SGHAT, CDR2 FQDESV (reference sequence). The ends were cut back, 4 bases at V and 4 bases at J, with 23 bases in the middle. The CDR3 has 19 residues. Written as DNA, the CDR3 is TGTGCCAGCAGCTCGGACCGCTCTCGAATTAAGGCCGGGGCCAACGTCCTGACTTTC. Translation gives CASSSDRSRIKAGANVLTF. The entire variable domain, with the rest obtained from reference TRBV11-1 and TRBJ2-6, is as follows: EAEVAQSPRYKITEKSQAVAFWCDPISGHATLYWYRQILGQGPELLVQFQDESVVDDSQLPKDRFSAERLKGVDSTLKIQPAELGDSAMYLCASSSDRSRIKAGANVLTFGAGSRLTVL.

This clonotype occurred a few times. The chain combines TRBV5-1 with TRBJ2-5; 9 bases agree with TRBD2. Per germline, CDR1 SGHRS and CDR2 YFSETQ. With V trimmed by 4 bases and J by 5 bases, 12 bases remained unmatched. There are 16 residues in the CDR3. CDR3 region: CASSLRGGGARETQYF. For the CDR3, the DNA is TGCGCCAGCAGCCTGAGGGGCGGGGGGGCCAGGGAGACCCAGTACTTC.

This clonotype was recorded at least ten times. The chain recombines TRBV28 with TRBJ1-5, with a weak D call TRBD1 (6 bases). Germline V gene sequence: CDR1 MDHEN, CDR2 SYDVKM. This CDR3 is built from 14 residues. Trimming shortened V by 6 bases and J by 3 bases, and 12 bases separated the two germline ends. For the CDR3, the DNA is TGTGCCAGCAGCCTAAGGGGGATCAATCAGCCCCAGCATTTT. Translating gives CASSLRGINQPQHF.